This TCR beta chain is from a study of T cell responses to AZD1222 COVID-19 vaccine. CDR3 length: 12 amino acids. Study-level points and caveats: Spike-specific TCR breadth rose after two AZD1222 doses, and depth rose as well. Epitopes outside B.1.351 and B.1.1.7 mutated regions reportedly drew nearly half of spike TCRs.

Assay used: immunoSEQ multiplex PCR; TCRdb lists only in-frame clones, some missing. The sample records 130,000 or so clones, approximately 92% being singletons. Regarding this clone: The antigen remains unidentified. Germline is not matched at one junction end, which may reflect a read error.

This clonotype originated in an adult who received the MenACWY meningococcal vaccine as a control. The source was peripheral blood, collected 28 days after the second dose of the MenACWY control vaccine. The chain has TRBV12-3 or TRBV12-4 and TRBJ1-5, with D unresolved. The CDR3 loop reads CASTYSDQPQHF. In DNA, the CDR3 is TGTGCCAGCACCTATAGCGATCAGCCCCAGCATTTT.